What follows are 23 T cell receptor beta chains derived from one specimen sequenced in a study of shared clonotypes between healthy human individuals. CD8 cells regarded as naive lacked CD45RO, were positively chosen for CCR7, and omitted terminally differentiated effector memory CD45RA+ cells. TCRdb's table, derived via immunoSEQ multiplex PCR, lists solely in-frame clones and lacks some. The table has 630,000 or so clones, 95% to 98% seen once; the top ten hold 0.3%. The sequencing input was naive CD8+ T cells sorted from blood. The source of these receptors is a man aged 25 to 40 in good health.

Turning to this clone: Relative to the germline gene, one junction end is altered; a read error may explain this. The chain links TRBV13 to TRBJ1-4, with TRBD1 as a possible D gene (5 bases). Germline CDR1 is PRHDT and CDR2 is FYEKMQ (reference sequence). The CDR3 sequence is 13 residues long. CDR3 in amino acids: CASSRGVNEKLFF. The CDR3 coding sequence is TGTGCCAGCAGCCGGGGCGTGAATGAGAAACTGTTTTTT.

Note on this clone: This sample also contains other DNA sequences that code for the same CDR3. This sequence joins TRBV15 and TRBJ2-5; D is unclear. Trimming left V 0 bases short and J 1 base short, with 6 bases between. The length of the CDR3 is 14 residues. Germline V gives CDR1 LNHNV, CDR2 YYDKDF (reference sequence). The CDR3 reads CATSRDGGQETQYF. The CDR3 DNA reads as TGTGCCACCAGCAGAGACGGCGGCCAAGAGACCCAGTACTTC. Supplemented by reference TRBV15 and TRBJ2-5, the full variable domain reads DAMVIQNPRYQVTQFGKPVTLSCSQTLNHNVMYWYQQKSSQAPKLLFHYYDKDFNNEADTPDNFQSRRPNTSFCFLDIRSPGLGDTAMYLCATSRDGGQETQYFGPGTRLLVL.

This rearrangement joins TRBV30 to TRBJ1-2; 9 bases are shared with TRBD1. The germline V gene has CDR1 GTSNPN and CDR2 SVGIG (reference sequence). Germline trimming cut 1 base from V and 0 bases from J; bases unmatched to any gene: 6. The CDR3 runs to 16 residues. The CDR3 region has the DNA TGTGCCTGGAGTGACGGACAGGGGTGGCCTAACTATGGCTACACCTTC. Translated, it gives CAWSDGQGWPNYGYTF.

The V call is TRBV6-5, the J call TRBJ1-1; tentatively, D is TRBD1 (6 bases). This CDR3 contains 16 residues. Germline values: CDR1 MNHEY, CDR2 SVGAGI. V dropped 3 bases and J dropped 8 bases, with 22 bases sitting between them. The CDR3 coding sequence is TGTGCCAGCAGTTATGGTCAGGGGCGCCGCTTAGGAGAAGCTTTCTTT. This encodes CASSYGQGRRLGEAFF.

The genes are TRBV7-9 and TRBJ1-4; possible D gene TRBD1, 5 bases. The CDR3 has 15 amino acids. The V gene lost 5 bases and the J gene lost 0 bases, with 10 bases spanning the gap. Looked up from germline, CDR1 is SEHNR and CDR2 is FQNEAQ (reference sequence). The CDR3 bases are TGTGCCAGCAGCCGTCCAGGGTCAACTAATGAAAAACTGTTTTTT. Amino acid sequence: CASSRPGSTNEKLFF.

Written as DNA, the CDR3 is TGTGCCAGCAGCTTAGCGGTAGAGGGAACGAACACTGAAGCTTTCTTT. Its protein is CASSLAVEGTNTEAFF. This chain joins TRBV7-6 and TRBJ1-1; D is uncertain. Germline CDR1 is SGHVS and CDR2 is FNYEAQ. Between the trimmed V and J ends, which lost 0 bases and 1 base, there was a span of 12 bases. The CDR3 covers 16 residues.

V and J are TRBV6-5 and TRBJ2-7, with a tentative D call TRBD1 (5 bases). CDR1 MNHEY and CDR2 SVGAGI come from the germline V gene. CDR3 length: 14 residues. Trimming took 4 bases from V and 2 from J, leaving 12 bases between them. CDR3 protein: CASSSTVIAYEQYF. CDR3 nucleotides: TGTGCCAGCAGTTCGACAGTGATCGCCTACGAGCAGTACTTC.

V is TRBV7-3 and J is TRBJ2-1; 11 bases are a match to TRBD2. CDR1 SGHTA and CDR2 FQGTGA come from the germline V gene. The CDR3 extends over 15 amino acids. Losses at the gene ends were 5 bases for V and 9 bases for J; bases not matched to a gene: 9. DNA for the CDR3: TGTGCCAGCAGCCCGCATAGCGGGAGGGCCCCTGAGCAGTTCTTC. It codes for CASSPHSGRAPEQFF.

The chain combines TRBV25-1 with TRBJ2-7, with D tentatively TRBD2 (6 bases). This CDR3 contains 13 residues. Per germline, CDR1 MGHDK and CDR2 SYGVNS. Deletions cut 6 bases from V and 5 bases from J, with 14 bases between. The CDR3 loop is CASRRGEVDEQYF. The CDR3 DNA is TGTGCCAGCAGGCGCGGGGAGGTGGACGAGCAGTACTTC.

In its sample, this clone was seen once. V usage is TRBV2 and J usage is TRBJ2-2; perhaps TRBD2 as D (6 bases). CDR1 SNHLY and CDR2 FYNNEI come from the germline V gene. The length of the CDR3 is 13 residues. V was trimmed by 8 bases and J by 0 bases, leaving 7 bases between them. CDR3 DNA sequence: TGTGCCAGCGCGGGGTCGAACACCGGGGAGCTGTTTTTT. The encoded protein is CASAGSNTGELFF.

The rearrangement uses TRBV15 and TRBJ2-1; TRBD2 aligns across 10 bases. Germline V gene lookup returns CDR1 LNHNV and CDR2 YYDKDF (reference sequence). Germline trimming cut 2 bases from V and 8 bases from J; bases unmatched to any gene: 9. The CDR3 consists of 16 residues. CDR3 nucleotide sequence: TGTGCCACCAGCAGACCTCCAACTAGCGGGATGTATGAGCAGTTCTTC. Translating it yields CATSRPPTSGMYEQFF.

The chain combines TRBV10-1 with TRBJ2-2; the match to TRBD1 covers 9 bases. The V gene's germline CDR1 is WNHNN and CDR2 SYGVQD (reference sequence). The V gene end was trimmed by 4 bases and the J gene end by 2 bases; junction bases not matched to a gene: 8. The CDR3 loop spans 17 amino acids. The CDR3 bases are TGCGCCAGCAGTGGGGACAGGGAAGGACTTAACACCGGGGAGCTGTTTTTT. Translated, it gives CASSGDREGLNTGELFF.

The CDR3 region is CASSQETESSYNEQFF. CDR3 in DNA: TGTGCCAGCAGCCAGGAAACAGAGAGTTCATACAATGAGCAGTTCTTC. The rearrangement uses TRBV4-2 and TRBJ2-1, with unresolved D. CDR1 and CDR2 from the germline V gene are LGHNA and YNFKEQ. The CDR3 extends over 16 amino acids. Trimming cost V 3 bases and J 4 bases, with 16 bases left between them.

Here the CDR3 reads CASSYSFRGYTEAFF. The DNA for the CDR3 is TGTGCCAGCAGTTACTCGTTTCGGGGTTACACTGAAGCTTTCTTT. The chain uses TRBV6-5 and TRBJ1-1, with D unclear. This CDR3 region has 15 residues. Looked up from germline, CDR1 is MNHEY and CDR2 is SVGAGI. V was cut by 0 bases and J by 3 bases, with 11 bases left in between.

This chain connects TRBV10-3 to TRBJ2-5; D is possibly TRBD1 (5 bases). The CDR3 has 14 residues. Per germline, CDR1 ENHRY and CDR2 SYGVKD. Trimming shortened V by 0 bases and J by 5 bases, and 10 bases separated the two germline ends. The CDR3: CAISESSRAETQYF. Written as DNA, the CDR3 is TGTGCCATCAGTGAGTCGAGCAGGGCCGAGACCCAGTACTTC.

V is TRBV11-2 and J is TRBJ2-3; D might be TRBD1 (6 bases). Germline loops: CDR1 SGHAT, CDR2 FQNNGV. Trimming took off 5 bases at V and 6 bases at J, with 21 bases between the two ends. The CDR3 is 16 amino acids. CDR3 sequence reads: CASSLSLVGGPDTQYF. The CDR3 nucleotides read TGTGCCAGCAGCCTCTCTCTAGTTGGGGGCCCGGATACGCAGTATTTT. Looking up the rest from reference TRBV11-2 and TRBJ2-3 gives the full variable domain: EAGVAQSPRYKIIEKRQSVAFWCNPISGHATLYWYQQILGQGPKLLIQFQNNGVVDDSQLPKDRFSAERLKGVDSTLKIQPAKLEDSAVYLCASSLSLVGGPDTQYFGPGTRLTVL.

V usage is TRBV6-5 and J usage is TRBJ2-1; D is perhaps TRBD2 (6 bases). The germline V gene has CDR1 MNHEY and CDR2 SVGAGI. Trimming took off 5 bases at V and 0 bases at J, with 8 bases between the two ends. The CDR3 contains 14 residues. Written as DNA, the CDR3 is TGTGCCAGCAGTCGGACTAACTCCTACAATGAGCAGTTCTTC. As protein: CASSRTNSYNEQFF.

As concerns this clone: Germline is not matched at one junction end, which may reflect a read error. The rearrangement links TRBV7-7 to TRBJ1-5; D not resolved. CDR3 length equals 13 residues. Germline loops: CDR1 SSHAT, CDR2 FNYEAQ (reference sequence). CDR3 DNA: TGTGCTAGCAGCTTAGCGTTTGGCCAGCCCCAGCATTTT. It is translated as CASSLAFGQPQHF. The full variable domain, with the rest looked up from reference TRBV7-7 and TRBJ1-5, is GAGVSQSPRYKVTKRGQDVTLRCDPISSHATLYWYQQALGQGPEFLTYFNYEAQPDKSGLPSDRFSAERPEGSISTLTIQRTEQRDSAMYRCASSLAFGQPQHFGDGTRLSIL.

The CDR3 loop is CATQTSGSYNEQFF. The CDR3 nucleotides are TGTGCCACGCAGACTAGCGGAAGTTACAATGAGCAGTTCTTC. The rearrangement uses TRBV25-1 and TRBJ2-1; 9 bases fit TRBD2. Germline V CDR1 and CDR2: MGHDK, SYGVNS. V was clipped by 10 bases and J by 4 bases; unmatched bases: 8. The CDR3 extends over 14 amino acids.

This clone was detected only once. The V gene is TRBV5-5, the J gene TRBJ2-6; 8 bases are shared with TRBD1. This CDR3 region has 15 residues. Looked up from germline, CDR1 is SGHKS and CDR2 is YYEKEE (reference sequence). Trimming at V came to 3 bases and at J to 5 bases, leaving 4 bases not matched to a gene. CDR3 DNA sequence: TGTGCCAGCAGCTATGACAGGGGTCGGGCCAACGTCCTGACTTTC. This codes for CASSYDRGRANVLTF.

This clone was observed a single time. The chain has TRBV5-1 and TRBJ1-2, with D hard to call. Germline V CDR1 and CDR2: SGHRS, YFSETQ. The CDR3 spans 13 residues. V lost 1 base and J 8 bases, leaving 12 bases between the germline ends. DNA for the CDR3: TGCGCCAGCAGCTTGAGGTCCGACGGGGGCTACACCTTC. It yields the protein CASSLRSDGGYTF. The whole variable domain, remainder taken from reference TRBV5-1 and TRBJ1-2, is KAGVTQTPRYLIKTRGQQVTLSCSPISGHRSVSWYQQTPGQGLQFLFEYFSETQRNKGNFPGRFSGRQFSNSRSEMNVSTLELGDSALYLCASSLRSDGGYTFGSGTRLTVV.

The chain couples TRBV6-5 to TRBJ2-5; 7 bases match TRBD2. Germline V lookup: CDR1 MNHEY, CDR2 SVGAGI. The V gene end was trimmed by 4 bases and the J gene end by 2 bases; junction bases not matched to a gene: 7. The CDR3 is 15 amino acids. CDR3 sequence reads: CASSFTGGLQETQYF. CDR3 coding DNA: TGTGCCAGCAGTTTCACGGGGGGTTTACAAGAGACCCAGTACTTC.

The chain couples TRBV15 to TRBJ1-5; a weak D match, TRBD1 (5 bases). V was pared by 8 bases and J by 0 bases, with 11 bases between. Germline V gives CDR1 LNHNV, CDR2 YYDKDF (reference sequence). The CDR3 length is 14 residues. CDR3 in amino acids: CATGAGHSNQPQHF. DNA for the CDR3: TGTGCCACCGGGGCAGGGCATAGCAATCAGCCCCAGCATTTT.